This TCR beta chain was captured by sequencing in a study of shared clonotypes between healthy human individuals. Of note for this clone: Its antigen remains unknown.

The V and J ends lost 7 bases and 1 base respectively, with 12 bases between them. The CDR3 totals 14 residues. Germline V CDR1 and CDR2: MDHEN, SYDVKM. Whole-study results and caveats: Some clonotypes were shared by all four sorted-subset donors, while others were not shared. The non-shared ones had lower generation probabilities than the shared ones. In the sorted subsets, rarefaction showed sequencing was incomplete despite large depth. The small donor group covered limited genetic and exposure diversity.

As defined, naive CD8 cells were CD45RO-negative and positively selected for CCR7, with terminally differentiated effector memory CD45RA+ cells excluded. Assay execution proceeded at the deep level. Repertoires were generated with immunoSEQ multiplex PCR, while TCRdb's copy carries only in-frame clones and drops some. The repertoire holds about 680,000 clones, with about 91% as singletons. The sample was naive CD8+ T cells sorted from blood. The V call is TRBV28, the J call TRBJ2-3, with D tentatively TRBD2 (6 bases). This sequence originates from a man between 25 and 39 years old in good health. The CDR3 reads CASKEASGTDTQYF. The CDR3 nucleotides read TGTGCCAGCAAGGAGGCTAGCGGCACAGATACGCAGTATTTT.